This TCR beta chain stems from a study of CD8 T cells in ankylosing spondylitis. Each CDR3 protein gets one entry after TCRdb re-called the 5' RACE reads with MiXCR. The profile shows around 430,000 distinct CDR3 sequences, under 20% of them singletons. The length of the CDR3 is 9 residues. The germline CDR1 and CDR2 sequences are MNHEY and SMNVEV (reference sequence). V lost 8 bases to trimming and J lost 8 bases, with 6 bases between them. Study-level findings and limits: It appeared that ankylosing spondylitis blood was characterized by a TCR beta motif of fewer than ten highly homologous variants.

This clonotype was found a few times. Its target is unknown. Sequencing used blood, either unsorted or a sorted T cell fraction (not recorded which). The gene calls are TRBV27 and TRBJ1-2; no definite D call. The receptor comes from a male donor with ankylosing spondylitis. CDR3 DNA: TGTGCCAGCGGCGGGGGCTACACCTTC. Translated: CASGGGYTF.